The clone carrying this TCR beta chain was seen once. Its antigen is still unknown. The data were obtained in a study of cytomegalovirus exposure and HLA in healthy donors. Study at large: The 110 or so validation repertoires used a platform that matched the one used for the roughly 650 first-cohort repertoires, as a later analysis reported.

Data came from immunoSEQ multiplex PCR; TCRdb stores just in-frame clones and leaves some out. The table has approximately 90,000 clones, 90% to 95% seen once; the top ten hold about 1%. Findings and caveats of the study: Cytomegalovirus association was assigned to about 150 TCR beta chains. Reported performance of the classifier showed diagnosis of cytomegalovirus status with high specificity and sensitivity.

The CDR3 sequence is 14 residues long. The germline gives CDR1 SGHRS, CDR2 YFSETQ. Trimming took off 0 bases at V and 0 bases at J, with 7 bases between the two ends. The chain uses TRBV5-1 and TRBJ2-7, with D possibly matching TRBD2 (5 bases). This receptor was taken from a woman aged 25-40 years in good health and CMV-seropositive. The sequencing input was PBMCs. The CDR3 DNA reads TGCGCCAGCAGCTTGGGAGGGAGCTCCTACGAGCAGTACTTC. Residues: CASSLGGSSYEQYF.